The entry that follows covers one T cell receptor beta chain sequence. What it binds is not known. The data are from a study of early T cells in non-severe SARS-CoV-2 infection. Looking at the study overall: RNA in bulk from unsorted whole blood was sequenced, and chains were unpaired.

The study's findings and limits: A preference for anti-spike CD8 responses marked VDJdb matching, which missed private and CD4 specificities.

Each single cDNA molecule received a unique molecular identifier. Using its own MiXCR run on the 5' RACE reads, TCRdb lists one record per CDR3 protein. The table records approximately 89,000 distinct CDR3 sequences, around 15% of them present only once. The sequence came from an adult who was a healthcare worker with PCR-confirmed SARS-CoV-2 infection or an uninfected control (not recorded which). The sample comprised whole blood.

The CDR3 reads CAIRDPQGGEKLFF. The CDR3 region has the DNA TGTGCCATCAGGGATCCACAGGGGGGTGAAAAACTGTTTTTT. This chain links TRBV10-3 with TRBJ1-4; 8 nucleotides line up with TRBD1. Germline loops: CDR1 ENHRY, CDR2 SYGVKD. This CDR3 is built from 14 residues. The J segment lost 7 bases and the V segment lost 6 bases, leaving 7 bases of the junction unmatched.